The source of this T cell receptor beta chain is a study of human T cells and chemical hapten exposure. The table lists this clonotype with many counts. TCRdb re-called the RACE reads through MiXCR, storing one row per CDR3 protein. The sample has about 82,000 distinct CDR3 sequences, about 10% seen once. Time point defined: patch test 1, 2 weeks after DPC sensitization. Treatment meaning: therapeutic diphenylcyclopropenone sensitization with weekly scalp DPC. CDR1 DFQATT and CDR2 SNEGSKA come from the germline V gene (reference sequence). The length of the CDR3 is 11 residues. Between the trimmed V and J ends, which lost 5 bases and 10 bases, there was a span of 14 bases.

The gene calls are TRBV20-1 and TRBJ1-2; TRBD1 might be the D (6 bases). The specimen comprised whole blood, sampled in connection with sensitization to the hapten diphenylcyclopropenone (DPC). This clonotype was sampled from a woman aged 45 to 65 with alopecia areata. Some clones in this sample may be carry-over from other donors' samples. The CDR3 bases are TGCAGTGCTGGGGGCCGTTGGGACTACACCTTC. Translated, it gives CSAGGRWDYTF.